The 23 T cell receptor beta chains below were found in one sample sequenced in a study of T cells in Graves' hyperthyroidism and ophthalmopathy. From RNA transcripts, TCR beta CDR3 regions were amplified. Researchers ran a first-round RT-PCR on the TCR CDR3 using the HTBI primer set. TCRdb independently ran MiXCR on the multiplex PCR reads; one entry per CDR3 protein. The sample holds fewer than 850,000 distinct CDR3 sequences, roughly 17% seen once. The sample taken for sequencing was blood. These receptors all stem from a man aged 45-60 years with Graves' hyperthyroidism.

In this sample, this clonotype turned up many times. The rearrangement links TRBV7-2 to TRBJ2-1; 10 bases align to TRBD2. Germline V lookup: CDR1 SGHTA, CDR2 FQGNSA. The CDR3 covers 15 residues. V gave up 7 bases and J gave up 4 bases; unmatched junction bases: 7. The CDR3 here is CASTTGLASYNEQFF. In DNA, the CDR3 is TGTGCCAGCACGACGGGACTAGCGAGTTACAATGAGCAGTTCTTC. The full variable domain, rest sourced from reference TRBV7-2 and TRBJ2-1, is GAGVSQSPSNKVTEKGKDVELRCDPISGHTALYWYRQSLGQGLEFLIYFQGNSAPDKSGLPSDRFSAERTGGSVSTLTIQRTQQEDSAVYLCASTTGLASYNEQFFGPGTRLTVL.

This clonotype was observed a few times. DNA for the CDR3: TGTGCCAGCAGCCACGCGGGGGCCGAGCAGTTCTTC. It specifies CASSHAGAEQFF. The V gene is TRBV3-1, the J gene TRBJ2-1; tentatively, D is TRBD2 (7 bases). V lost 3 bases, J lost 10 bases, and 10 bases lay in between. The CDR3 consists of 12 residues. Germline V gene data show CDR1 as LGHDT and CDR2 as YNNKEL (reference sequence).

This clonotype was counted many times. The V call is TRBV2, the J call TRBJ2-1, with a weak D call TRBD1 (6 bases). Trimming cost V 6 bases and J 0 bases, with 12 bases left between them. Per the germline V gene, CDR1 is SNHLY and CDR2 is FYNNEI. The CDR3 consists of 15 residues. The CDR3 coding sequence is TGTGCCAGCAGACTACAGGGAAGCTCCTACAATGAGCAGTTCTTC. Translating it yields CASRLQGSSYNEQFF.

In its sample, this clonotype was seen a few times. This sequence joins TRBV9 and TRBJ2-3; 7 bases align to TRBD1. The CDR3 runs to 14 residues. The V gene's germline CDR1 is SGDLS and CDR2 YYNGEE. V gave up 4 bases and J gave up 2 bases; unmatched junction bases: 4. CDR3 protein: CASSMGQSTDTQYF. DNA for the CDR3: TGTGCCAGCAGCATGGGACAGTCCACAGATACGCAGTATTTT. Combining the CDR3 with reference TRBV9 and TRBJ2-3 gives the whole variable domain DSGVTQTPKHLITATGQRVTLRCSPRSGDLSVYWYQQSLDQGLQFLIQYYNGEERAKGNILERFSAQQFPDLHSELNLSSLELGDSALYFCASSMGQSTDTQYFGPGTRLTVL.

This clonotype appeared many times. The chain combines TRBV28 with TRBJ2-2; TRBD1 matches at 12 bases. CDR1 and CDR2 (germline): MDHEN, SYDVKM. The CDR3 length is 16 residues. V was clipped by 2 bases and J by 7 bases; unmatched bases: 5. The CDR3 loop reads CASSLRGQGAGGELFF. The CDR3 nucleotides read TGTGCCAGCAGTTTAAGGGGACAGGGGGCTGGCGGGGAGCTGTTTTTT. Drawing the rest from reference TRBV28 and TRBJ2-2, the complete variable domain is DVKVTQSSRYLVKRTGEKVFLECVQDMDHENMFWYRQDPGLGLRLIYFSYDVKMKEKGDIPEGYSVSREKKERFSLILESASTNQTSMYLCASSLRGQGAGGELFFGEGSRLTVL.

Many counts were recorded for this clonotype. In DNA, the CDR3 is TGTGCCAGCAACTTATACTACGAGCAGTACTTC. It yields the protein CASNLYYEQYF. The rearrangement joins TRBV2 to TRBJ2-7; no firm D call. V lost 7 bases, J lost 3 bases, and 7 bases lay in between. Per the germline V gene, CDR1 is SNHLY and CDR2 is FYNNEI. The CDR3 loop spans 11 amino acids.

As concerns this clonotype: A read error may be the cause here, since a much bigger clone is one base away. This chain uses TRBV28 with TRBJ2-1, with D possibly TRBD2 on 6 matching bases. V lost 7 bases and J 15 bases, leaving 19 bases between the germline ends. The CDR3 is 12 amino acids. Looked up from germline, CDR1 is MDHEN and CDR2 is SYDVKM. In DNA form, the CDR3 reads TGTGCCAGCACCGGTGGGTCACTAGCCTGGTTCTTC. Its translation: CASTGGSLAWFF.

The V gene is TRBV7-8, the J gene TRBJ2-7, with 13 bases identical to TRBD2. This CDR3 comprises 15 residues. CDR1 and CDR2 from the germline V gene are SGHVS and FQNEAQ. The CDR3 reads CASSDGLAGAYELYV. The CDR3 bases are TGTGCCAGCAGCGACGGACTAGCGGGGGCCTACGAGCTGTACGTC.

This clonotype appeared many times. The chain is built from TRBV30 and TRBJ2-2, with no clear D. V was trimmed by 4 bases and J by 0 bases, leaving 6 bases between them. This CDR3 region has 13 residues. The V gene's germline CDR1 is GTSNPN and CDR2 SVGIG (reference sequence). The CDR3 reads CAWISPNTGELFF. CDR3 DNA: TGTGCCTGGATATCACCGAACACCGGGGAGCTGTTTTTT.

The gene calls are TRBV7-2 and TRBJ2-7, with D perhaps TRBD2 (5 bases). The CDR3 covers 13 residues. CDR1 is SGHTA, CDR2 FQGNSA, per germline. V gave up 6 bases and J gave up 4 bases, with 13 bases separating them. The DNA of the CDR3 is TGTGCCAGCAGGGAACTAGAAGGGTACGAGCAGTACTTC. Translated, it gives CASRELEGYEQYF.

The gene calls are TRBV7-6 and TRBJ2-3; D remains ambiguous. Trimming shortened V by 3 bases and J by 3 bases, and 7 bases separated the two germline ends. CDR1 is SGHVS, CDR2 FNYEAQ, per germline. The CDR3 is 13 residues long. The CDR3 is CASSFENTDTQYF. The CDR3 coding sequence is TGTGCCAGCAGCTTCGAGAATACAGATACGCAGTATTTT.

This clonotype has only a few counts. The chain has TRBV3-1 and TRBJ2-3, with 9 positions matching TRBD2. Unmatched junction bases numbered 17, after V lost 2 bases and J lost 2 bases. CDR3 length equals 20 residues. In germline, CDR1 is LGHDT, CDR2 YNNKEL (reference sequence). CDR3 coding DNA: TGTGCCAGCAGCCAATCTTTCATGACTAGCGGAAATCCTCTCACAGATACGCAGTATTTT. This sequence encodes CASSQSFMTSGNPLTDTQYF.

The chain uses TRBV28 and TRBJ2-2; D perhaps matches TRBD1 (5 bases). The germline gives CDR1 MDHEN, CDR2 SYDVKM. Trimming removed 4 bases at V and 3 bases at J, with 12 bases between. The CDR3 is made up of 15 amino acids. The DNA for the CDR3 is TGTGCCAGCAGTTCCGAAGGGGTGTACACCGGGGAGCTGTTTTTT. Encoded protein: CASSSEGVYTGELFF.

This clonotype was detected ten times or more. V usage is TRBV7-8 and J usage is TRBJ2-2, with D unclear. Germline V gene data show CDR1 as SGHVS and CDR2 as FQNEAQ. Trimming took off 5 bases at V and 1 base at J, with 11 bases between the two ends. This CDR3 has 15 amino acids. The CDR3 region has the DNA TGTGCCAGCAGCGCCACCGGGTTGAACACCGGGGAGCTGTTTTTT. Protein: CASSATGLNTGELFF. Using reference TRBV7-8 and TRBJ2-2 for the parts outside the CDR3, the full variable domain is GAGVSQSPRYKVAKRGQDVALRCDPISGHVSLFWYQQALGQGPEFLTYFQNEAQLDKSGLPSDRFFAERPEGSVSTLKIQRTQQEDSAVYLCASSATGLNTGELFFGEGSRLTVL.

This sequence joins TRBV5-1 and TRBJ2-3, with a possible D match to TRBD1 (6 bases). V was clipped by 1 base and J by 2 bases, with 8 bases between them. The CDR3 has 14 amino acids. Germline CDR1 reads SGHRS; CDR2 reads YFSETQ. CDR3 DNA sequence: TGCGCCAGCAGCTTGCAGGGGTACACAGATACGCAGTATTTT. It is translated as CASSLQGYTDTQYF.

The table lists this clonotype with a few counts. The chain employs TRBV3-1 and TRBJ1-5; TRBD1 is a possible D gene (5 bases). The CDR3 sequence is 19 residues long. Trimming cost V 0 bases and J 1 base, with 19 bases left between them. The germline V gene encodes CDR1 LGHDT and CDR2 YNNKEL (reference sequence). In DNA form, the CDR3 reads TGTGCCAGCAGCCAAGATGGGGGACCTTGGAGGAACAGCAATCAGCCCCAGCATTTT. As protein: CASSQDGGPWRNSNQPQHF.

This clonotype appeared a few times. V usage is TRBV19 and J usage is TRBJ1-1; D may be TRBD1 (5 bases). Germline CDR1 and CDR2: LNHDA and SQIVND (reference sequence). This CDR3 region has 14 residues. Trimming removed 6 bases at V and 7 bases at J, with 18 bases between. Here the CDR3 reads CASRDVGTGIEAFF. In nucleotides, the CDR3 is TGTGCCAGTAGGGACGTGGGGACGGGCATTGAAGCTTTCTTT.

Only a few counts were recorded for this clonotype. The chain has TRBV4-1 and TRBJ2-7; possibly TRBD2 for D (5 bases). V lost 2 bases and J lost 3, with 17 bases in between. The germline gives CDR1 MGHRA, CDR2 YSYEKL. The CDR3 covers 16 residues. CDR3 amino acids: CASSQRFLGRGYEQYF. The CDR3 nucleotides read TGCGCCAGCAGCCAAAGATTCCTCGGACGGGGCTACGAGCAGTACTTC.

About this clonotype itself: A single base separates this from a much larger clone, so it may be a read error. The CDR3 DNA reads TGTGCCAGCAGCTTATCCGCCGGGGGACTGTCCGACGAGCAGTACTTC. Protein product: CASSLSAGGLSDEQYF. This chain links TRBV7-2 with TRBJ2-7, with a tentative D call TRBD2 (6 bases). V was trimmed by 2 bases and J by 5 bases, leaving 19 bases between them. The CDR3 contains 16 residues. Germline V gene sequence: CDR1 SGHTA, CDR2 FQGNSA.

This clonotype was observed a handful of times. The V call is TRBV6-1, the J call TRBJ1-5; D is perhaps TRBD1 (6 bases). This CDR3 has 17 amino acids. CDR1 and CDR2 (germline): MNHNS, SASEGT. The V gene lost 7 bases and the J gene lost 0 bases, with 19 bases spanning the gap. CDR3 coding DNA: TGTGCCAGCACCCCAGGGCGAGGGGGATCTAGCAATCAGCCCCAGCATTTT. It is translated as CASTPGRGGSSNQPQHF.

This clonotype was counted a few times. The rearrangement uses TRBV7-9 and TRBJ2-2, with a tentative D call TRBD1 (5 bases). Germline V gene data show CDR1 as SEHNR and CDR2 as FQNEAQ (reference sequence). The V end was cut by 3 bases, the J end by 7 bases, with 9 bases between. The CDR3 spans 13 residues. CDR3 residues: CASSLGPCGELFF. The CDR3 DNA follows: TGTGCCAGCAGCTTGGGGCCGTGCGGGGAGCTGTTTTTT.

In this sample, this clonotype turned up many times. The DNA for the CDR3 is TGTGCCAGCTCACCACCCCGGACAGGAGGAGAGACCCAGTACTTC. Amino acid sequence: CASSPPRTGGETQYF. J is TRBJ2-5 and V is TRBV18; 7 bases are shared with TRBD1. The CDR3 extends over 15 amino acids. Germline V gives CDR1 KGHSH, CDR2 LQKENI. With V trimmed by 0 bases and J by 4 bases, 5 bases remained unmatched.

The genes are TRBV14 and TRBJ1-2; a possible D gene is TRBD1 (5 bases). V was pared by 0 bases and J by 2 bases, with 16 bases between. The CDR3 length is 17 residues. Germline values: CDR1 SGHDN, CDR2 FVKESK. In DNA, the CDR3 is TGTGCCAGCAGCCAAGAGAGTCAGGGTCAGAAAAACTATGGCTACACCTTC. Residues: CASSQESQGQKNYGYTF.